Below are 3 T cell receptor beta chains sequenced from a single sample in a study of blood T cells in healthy people across ages. Primed by a sample-barcoded 5' primer and a J-beta primer mix, a second PCR proceeded for about 6 to 11 cycles. TCRdb reprocessed the 5' RACE reads via MiXCR and lists one record per CDR3 protein. The repertoire holds about a million distinct CDR3 sequences, with 51% as singletons. Sequenced material: blood. These receptors originate from a woman aged 60-75 years in good health.

The V and J genes are TRBV20-1 and TRBJ2-1; D may be TRBD1 or TRBD2 (5 bases each). V dropped 2 bases and J dropped 5 bases, with 13 bases sitting between them. CDR1 is DFQATT and CDR2 is SNEGSKA in the germline V gene (reference sequence). The length of the CDR3 is 14 residues. The CDR3 protein is CSARRSLGDNEQFF. CDR3 nucleotides: TGCAGTGCTAGAAGATCGTTGGGGGACAATGAGCAGTTCTTC.

The table lists this clonotype with a count of one. The gene calls are TRBV6-5 and TRBJ2-1; 8 bases align to TRBD1. The CDR3 is made up of 13 amino acids. Germline V gives CDR1 MNHEY, CDR2 SVGAGI. Trimming removed 7 bases from V and 6 bases from J; junction bases left unmatched: 5. CDR3 sequence reads: CASKGQAGNEQFF. CDR3 nucleotide sequence: TGTGCCAGCAAGGGACAGGCGGGCAATGAGCAGTTCTTC.

This clonotype came up a few times. The V gene is TRBV15, the J gene TRBJ2-7; D is unclear. The germline CDR1 and CDR2 sequences are LNHNV and YYDKDF (reference sequence). V was pared by 0 bases and J by 0 bases, with 12 bases between. CDR3 length: 16 amino acids. The CDR3 coding sequence is TGTGCCACCAGCAGAGACTTGAGACGAAGCTCCTACGAGCAGTACTTC. Residues: CATSRDLRRSSYEQYF.